This TCR beta chain was sequenced during a study of blood T cell repertoires in COVID-19. Study overall: There were acute and convalescent COVID-19 samples, and they came from the United States, Italy and Spain. PBMCs, B-cell-depleted T cells, or T cells were the source of the cDNA or gDNA that made up the material.

Study processing details: How many nucleated cells were present was estimated from reference gene primer amplification. Sequenced by immunoSEQ multiplex PCR; TCRdb stores in-frame clones only, minus some. V and J calls and clone size are given by that table; D and trimming were obtained from the DNA. The sample carries approximately 250,000 clones, 75% to 85% recorded once. J was trimmed by 3 bases and V by 3 bases; bases with no gene match: 4. This CDR3 has 14 amino acids. Looked up from germline, CDR1 is PRHDT and CDR2 is FYEKMQ (reference sequence). The sample was peripheral blood. This clonotype originated in a human donor in a cohort sampled during active COVID-19. The gene calls are TRBV13 and TRBJ1-2; 7 nucleotides line up with TRBD1. CDR3 region: CASSLGQGDYGYTF. DNA for the CDR3: TGTGCCAGCAGCTTGGGGCAGGGGGACTATGGCTACACCTTC.